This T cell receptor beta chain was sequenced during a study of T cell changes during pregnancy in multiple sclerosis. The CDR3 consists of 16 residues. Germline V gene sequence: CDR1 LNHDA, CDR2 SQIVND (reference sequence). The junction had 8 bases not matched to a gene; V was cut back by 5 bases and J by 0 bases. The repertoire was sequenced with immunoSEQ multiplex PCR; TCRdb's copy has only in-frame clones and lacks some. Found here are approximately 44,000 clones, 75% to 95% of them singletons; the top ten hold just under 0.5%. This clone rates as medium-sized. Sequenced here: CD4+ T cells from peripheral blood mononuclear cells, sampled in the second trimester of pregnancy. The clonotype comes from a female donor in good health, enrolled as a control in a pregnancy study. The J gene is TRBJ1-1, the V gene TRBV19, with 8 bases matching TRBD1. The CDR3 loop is CASSVTGGQLNTEAFF. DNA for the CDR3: TGTGCCAGTAGTGTAACAGGGGGGCAATTGAACACTGAAGCTTTCTTT.